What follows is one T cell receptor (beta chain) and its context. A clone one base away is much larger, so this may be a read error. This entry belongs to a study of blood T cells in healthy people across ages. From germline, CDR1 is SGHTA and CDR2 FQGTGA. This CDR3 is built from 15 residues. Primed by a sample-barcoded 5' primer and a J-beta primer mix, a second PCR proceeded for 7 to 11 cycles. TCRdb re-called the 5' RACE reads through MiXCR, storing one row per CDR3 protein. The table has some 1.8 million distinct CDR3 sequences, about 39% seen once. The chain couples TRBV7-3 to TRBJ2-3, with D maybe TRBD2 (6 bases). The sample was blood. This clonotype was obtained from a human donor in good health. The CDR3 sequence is CASSSDSTSTDTRYF. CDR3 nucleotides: TGTGCCAGCAGCTCTGACTCCACTAGCACAGATACGCGGTATTTT.